What follows is one T cell receptor beta chain and its context. Its antigen specificity is not known. Base-call qualities are not available, and no considerably larger clone is one nucleotide away. This sample was taken from a study of OX40 agonist ivuxolimab in advanced cancers. Context from the whole study: Ivuxolimab, which targeted the costimulatory receptor OX40 (CD134), was an agonistic, fully human IgG2 monoclonal antibody. Intravenous ivuxolimab was administered to patients every 2 weeks at six dose levels: 0.01, 0.1, 0.3, 1.5, 3 and 10 mg/kg. Among the roughly 52 dose-escalation patients, about 20 had hepatocellular carcinoma, 15 or so melanoma, 9 renal cell carcinoma and 9 head and neck cancer. In the dose-escalation cohort, 82.7% of patients were male, and the mean age was roughly 60 years, with a range of about 23 to 90. Patients were allowed to have had prior anti-PD-1, anti-PD-L1 or anti-CTLA-4 therapy, and approximately 41% of the dose-escalation patients had previously received checkpoint inhibitors. Partial responses occurred in three dose-escalation patients, of whom one had hepatocellular carcinoma and two had cutaneous melanoma. Peripheral TCRbeta sequencing aimed to test whether ivuxolimab altered TCR sequence diversity and caused clonal T-cell expansion. The paper reports the monotherapy dose-escalation portion (N ≈ 50 patients) of the phase I ivuxolimab trial. Results the study describes overall, beyond this receptor: Low levels of normalized T-cell clonal expansion were also seen in some patients who did not respond. Partial responders in the 0.1-3.0 mg/kg groups had among the lowest normalized peripheral clonal expansion, especially among CD8+ T cells. The antigen specificity of the clonally expanded peripheral T cells was not determined. At doses from 0.1 to 3.0 mg/kg, clonal expansion was seen in both CD4+ and CD8+ blood T cells between baseline and week 6. On average, CD8+ T cells showed more expanded clones than CD4+ T cells after ivuxolimab.

The trial excluded patients who had a history of autoimmune disease or were on systemic immunosuppression. Peripheral blood for TCR sequencing was collected from all dose cohorts at baseline, on cycle 4 day 1, and on cycle 7 day 1. Samples were obtained from an open-label, multicenter, first-in-human phase I dose-escalation trial of ivuxolimab. Adults with locally advanced or metastatic head and neck squamous cell, hepatocellular, melanoma or renal cell carcinoma were enrolled in the trial. Before TCR sequencing, CD4+ T cells and CD8+ T cells were sorted from peripheral blood as separate populations. V is cut by 5 bases and J by 7 bases, and the space between the germline ends is 13 bases. The germline V gene (reference sequence) gives CDR1 as SEHNR and CDR2 as FQNEAQ. The CDR3 starts with the cysteine, ends with the phenylalanine, and has 13 residues. Only CDR3 DNA is held: 39 bases, read in frame from base 1.

To sequence the TCRbeta CDR3 region, genomic DNA was isolated from the sorted cells. TCRbeta CDR3 regions were sequenced using the immunoSEQ Assay. TCRdb provides this immuneACCESS table in a form limited to in-frame rearrangements. Some clones are lacking; in checked studies, under half of them reflect an unresolved V gene, and why the rest are absent is not known. The sample table holds around 69,000 clones, of which approximately 80% were seen once. Of the sample, 0.65% to 0.85% is held by the ten largest clones. This specimen was CD4+ or CD8+ T cells sorted from blood, taken in a trial of the OX40 agonist ivuxolimab. The rearranged segments are TRBV7-9 and TRBJ2-3; possibly the D gene is TRBD2, per 5 matching bases. This TCR came from an adult with an advanced solid tumor such as melanoma, head and neck, liver or kidney cancer. CDR3 loop: CASSAGFVNTQYF. The bases read TGTGCCAGCAGCGCGGGCTTTGTAAATACGCAGTATTTT.